This T cell receptor beta chain is from a study of blood T cell repertoires in COVID-19. Study overall: Researchers got acute and convalescent COVID-19 samples from the United States, Italy and Spain. From T cells, B-cell-depleted T cells, or PBMCs came the material, which was cDNA or gDNA.

CDR1 is DFQATT and CDR2 is SNEGSKA in the germline V gene (reference sequence). The V gene lost 3 bases and the J gene lost 10 bases, with 10 bases spanning the gap. The CDR3 covers 11 residues. Authors' analysis steps: Amplified reference gene primers provided the basis for estimating nucleated cell counts. This table comes from immunoSEQ multiplex PCR, and its TCRdb copy is limited to in-frame clones, with some not included. The DNA gave D and trimming, while V, J and clone size come from that table. The data hold about 130,000 clones, with roughly 86% observed a single time. The sequenced sample was peripheral blood. The clonotype originates from a woman aged 45-65 years who had recovered from COVID-19. This chain joins TRBV20-1 and TRBJ2-1; possibly TRBD2 for D (6 bases). CDR3 sequence: CSARDYPEQFF. In DNA, the CDR3 is TGCAGTGCTAGGGACTACCCGGAGCAGTTCTTC.